Each of the 32 T cell receptor beta chains below was sequenced from the same sample in a study of blood T cell repertoires in COVID-19. TCRdb keeps only in-frame clones here, not all; method: immunoSEQ multiplex PCR. This table has about 370,000 clones, 80% to 90% appearing once. The specimen sequenced was peripheral blood. All receptors derive from a woman in her 30s with COVID-19, enrolled during active disease.

The rearrangement uses TRBV28 and TRBJ2-7, with 7 nucleotides matching TRBD2. The CDR3 has 17 amino acids. Germline CDR1 and CDR2: MDHEN and SYDVKM. J gave up 1 base and V 6 bases, and 15 bases lay outside the gene matches. CDR3 in DNA: TGTGCCAGCAGACTTACCGGGGGGTTCGGGCCATCCTACGAGCAGTACTTC. It yields the protein CASRLTGGFGPSYEQYF.

The chain links TRBV7-2 to TRBJ2-7, with D tentatively TRBD1 (6 bases). The CDR3 is 15 residues long. Trimming pared 1 base from V and 0 bases from J, leaving 10 bases between. Germline CDR1 reads SGHTA; CDR2 reads FQGNSA. The CDR3 DNA is TGTGCCAGCAGCTTAGGCCCGGACAGCTCCTACGAGCAGTACTTC. Translation: CASSLGPDSSYEQYF.

The chain recombines TRBV19 with TRBJ1-6; D is perhaps TRBD1 (5 bases). The CDR3 covers 16 residues. From germline, CDR1 is LNHDA and CDR2 SQIVND (reference sequence). Deletions cut 6 bases from V and 10 bases from J, with 22 bases between. This CDR3 reads CASSPPQGGARSPLHF. For the CDR3, the DNA is TGTGCCAGTAGCCCTCCGCAGGGTGGTGCAAGATCACCCCTCCACTTT.

V usage is TRBV15 and J usage is TRBJ1-2; D not resolved. The V end was cut by 1 base, the J end by 2 bases, with 11 bases between. The CDR3 contains 15 residues. Per germline, CDR1 LNHNV and CDR2 YYDKDF (reference sequence). The CDR3 reads CATSRGGGFNYGYTF. DNA of the CDR3: TGTGCCACCAGCAGAGGAGGAGGGTTCAACTATGGCTACACCTTC.

The genes are TRBV28 and TRBJ1-1; perhaps TRBD1 as D (6 bases). Germline assignment: CDR1 MDHEN and CDR2 SYDVKM. The V and J ends lost 2 bases and 3 bases respectively, with 10 bases between them. CDR3 size: 14 residues. The CDR3: CASSLGQGYTEAFF. CDR3 nucleotide sequence: TGTGCCAGCAGTTTAGGGCAGGGGTACACTGAAGCTTTCTTT. The full variable domain, rest sourced from reference TRBV28 and TRBJ1-1, is DVKVTQSSRYLVKRTGEKVFLECVQDMDHENMFWYRQDPGLGLRLIYFSYDVKMKEKGDIPEGYSVSREKKERFSLILESASTNQTSMYLCASSLGQGYTEAFFGQGTRLTVV.

V and J are TRBV19 and TRBJ2-3, with 7 bases identical to TRBD2. The V segment lost 5 bases and the J segment 6 bases; nucleotides outside the gene matches: 17. This CDR3 has 17 residues. CDR1 is LNHDA and CDR2 is SQIVND in the germline V gene (reference sequence). The DNA for the CDR3 is TGTGCCAGTAGTCTCCTCCCGCGGGAGCTAGGTGGGGATACGCAGTATTTT. Protein product: CASSLLPRELGGDTQYF.

This clone was counted between two and nine times. The chain joins TRBV28 to TRBJ1-1, with 9 bases lining up with TRBD1. Germline V CDR1 and CDR2: MDHEN, SYDVKM. Losses at the gene ends were 2 bases for V and 7 bases for J; bases not matched to a gene: 17. The CDR3 contains 18 residues. The CDR3 DNA is TGTGCCAGCAGTTTACAATTCGGCCGCGGACAGGGGCCCATTGAAGCTTTCTTT. Translating it yields CASSLQFGRGQGPIEAFF.

The V and J genes are TRBV2 and TRBJ1-1, with D tentatively TRBD1 (5 bases). CDR3 length: 15 residues. V dropped 7 bases and J dropped 0 bases, with 15 bases sitting between them. Germline V gene data show CDR1 as SNHLY and CDR2 as FYNNEI. This chain's CDR3 is CASTGGNGMNTEAFF. CDR3 bases: TGTGCCAGCACCGGGGGGAATGGGATGAACACTGAAGCTTTCTTT.

The chain uses TRBV19 and TRBJ2-5, with D perhaps TRBD2 (6 bases). Germline V gene sequence: CDR1 LNHDA, CDR2 SQIVND (reference sequence). The CDR3 is 17 residues long. Trimming left V 1 base short and J 2 bases short, with 17 bases between. The CDR3 spells CASSIGLRETGQETQYF. The CDR3, as DNA: TGTGCCAGTAGTATAGGGTTACGGGAGACTGGGCAAGAGACCCAGTACTTC.

The chain is built from TRBV24-1 and TRBJ2-1, with 11 nucleotides matching TRBD1. The CDR3 is made up of 16 amino acids. Germline loops: CDR1 KGHDR, CDR2 SFDVKD. The V gene end was trimmed by 6 bases and the J gene end by 8 bases; junction bases not matched to a gene: 11. The DNA of the CDR3 is TGTGCCACCAGTTCGTACCGGGACAGGGGGTCTGATGAGCAGTTCTTC. Translated: CATSSYRDRGSDEQFF.

The chain carries TRBV4-3 and TRBJ2-5; TRBD1 matches 8 bases. With 4 bases clipped from V and 7 bases from J, the junction kept 20 bases outside the gene matches. Germline CDR1 reads LGHNA; CDR2 reads YSLEER. This CDR3 region has 18 residues. For the CDR3, the DNA is TGCGCCAGCAGCCGGATTCCAACTAAGACAGGGGACCTTTTGACCCAGTACTTC. Translating gives CASSRIPTKTGDLLTQYF.

This chain links TRBV3-1 (or the pseudogene TRBV3-2) with TRBJ1-6; 8 bases agree with TRBD1. CDR1 is LGHDT and CDR2 is YNNKEL in the germline V gene (reference sequence). V lost 7 bases, J lost 10 bases, and 9 bases stayed unmatched. CDR3 size: 14 residues. This chain's CDR3 is CASTPGQGESPLHF. The CDR3 DNA reads as TGTGCCAGCACCCCCGGACAGGGAGAATCACCCCTCCACTTT.

The chain links TRBV18 to TRBJ2-7; 10 nucleotides line up with TRBD2. V dropped 2 bases and J dropped 2; count of bases not matched to a gene: 6. This CDR3 is 16 amino acids long. Germline V lookup: CDR1 KGHSH, CDR2 LQKENI. The CDR3 nucleotides read TGTGCCAGCTCACCATGGAGGACTAGCGGAGCCTACGAGCAGTACTTC. Residues: CASSPWRTSGAYEQYF.

The rearrangement joins TRBV10-3 to TRBJ2-5; 7 bases are a match to TRBD2. The germline V gene has CDR1 ENHRY and CDR2 SYGVKD. This CDR3 region has 14 residues. J lost 4 bases, V lost 8 bases, and 10 bases had no gene match. CDR3 in amino acids: CAIGAGAAGETQYF. The CDR3 DNA reads TGTGCCATCGGGGCGGGAGCGGCGGGAGAGACCCAGTACTTC.

This clone was seen once. The rearrangement uses TRBV13 and TRBJ2-1, with TRBD2 matching over 9 bases. With 2 bases clipped from V and 8 bases from J, the junction kept 10 bases outside the gene matches. This CDR3 has 16 residues. Germline CDR1 is PRHDT and CDR2 is FYEKMQ (reference sequence). The chain's CDR3 is CASSLNSGSPIYEQFF. CDR3 DNA sequence: TGTGCCAGCAGCTTAAATAGCGGGAGTCCAATCTATGAGCAGTTCTTC.

This sequence joins TRBV2 and TRBJ2-5; D ambiguous. Trimming stripped 7 bases from V and 1 base from J, with 22 bases between. This CDR3 region has 17 residues. The germline CDR1 and CDR2 sequences are SNHLY and FYNNEI. Here the CDR3 reads CASNPSHLMGPQETQYF. The CDR3 coding sequence is TGTGCCAGCAACCCCTCCCACCTTATGGGCCCCCAAGAGACCCAGTACTTC.

The chain has TRBV5-4 and TRBJ2-1, with a possible D match to TRBD1 (5 bases). Germline CDR1 and CDR2: SGHNT and YYREEE (reference sequence). This CDR3 region has 11 residues. Deletions cut 7 bases from V and 8 bases from J, with 10 bases between. In DNA, the CDR3 is TGTGCCAGCTATAGGGGCGATGAGCAGTTCTTC. This encodes CASYRGDEQFF.

The chain links TRBV25-1 to TRBJ1-6; weak D call: TRBD1 (5 bases). This CDR3 has 16 residues. Deletions cut 2 bases from V and 7 bases from J, with 15 bases between. Germline V lookup: CDR1 MGHDK, CDR2 SYGVNS. CDR3 protein: CASSEVGQTVNSPLHF. The DNA of the CDR3 is TGTGCCAGCAGTGAAGTGGGGCAGACGGTCAATTCACCCCTCCACTTT.

V usage is TRBV2 and J usage is TRBJ2-7; 10 positions match TRBD1. Looked up from germline, CDR1 is SNHLY and CDR2 is FYNNEI. The CDR3 runs to 14 residues. V lost 5 bases to trimming and J lost 3 bases; unmatched junction nucleotides: 4. The CDR3 coding sequence is TGTGCCAGCAGTAGGGACAGGGGATACTACGAGCAGTACGTC. Translation gives CASSRDRGYYEQYV.

This chain links TRBV2 with TRBJ1-4, with TRBD1 matching 7 bases. The CDR3 totals 15 residues. The germline CDR1 and CDR2 sequences are SNHLY and FYNNEI. Unmatched junction bases numbered 4, after V lost 2 bases and J lost 4 bases. The CDR3 protein is CASSEWDSHNEKLFF. In nucleotides, the CDR3 is TGTGCCAGCAGTGAATGGGACAGTCATAATGAAAAACTGTTTTTT.

The chain uses TRBV28 and TRBJ2-1; TRBD1 matches 10 bases. Germline V lookup: CDR1 MDHEN, CDR2 SYDVKM. V dropped 7 bases and J dropped 3; count of bases not matched to a gene: 6. The CDR3 has 15 amino acids. CDR3 sequence (DNA): TGTGCCAGCATCCGGGACAGGGGATACTACAATGAGCAGTTCTTC. This encodes CASIRDRGYYNEQFF.

The chain links TRBV10-3 to TRBJ2-1; 9 bases line up with TRBD1. The germline gives CDR1 ENHRY, CDR2 SYGVKD. The V segment lost 1 base and the J segment 4 bases; nucleotides outside the gene matches: 2. This CDR3 region has 15 residues. CDR3 loop: CAISEWDRAYNEQFF. Here the CDR3 DNA reads TGTGCCATCAGTGAGTGGGACAGGGCGTACAATGAGCAGTTCTTC.

Worth noting for this clone: The junction differs from germline at one of its ends, possibly a read error. The chain combines TRBV7-7 with TRBJ1-1; D unclear. This CDR3 has 13 amino acids. Germline values: CDR1 SSHAT, CDR2 FNYEAQ (reference sequence). The CDR3 nucleotides are TGTGCTAGCAGCCGAACACCCAGGAATGAAGCTTTCTTT. This codes for CASSRTPRNEAFF.

The J gene is TRBJ2-3, the V gene TRBV2; 9 positions agree with TRBD2. The CDR3 runs 19 residues. Germline V lookup: CDR1 SNHLY, CDR2 FYNNEI. The ends lost 5 bases at V and 2 bases at J; junction bases unmatched: 17. DNA of the CDR3: TGTGCCAGCAGTCCAGCGGGGGGTAATATATTAGGGGTCACAGATACGCAGTATTTT. Translation gives CASSPAGGNILGVTDTQYF.

This clone was seen a handful of times. V gene TRBV4-3 combines with J gene TRBJ2-1; D remains unclear. V was pared by 1 base and J by 2 bases, with 15 bases between. CDR3 length equals 17 residues. CDR1 is LGHNA, CDR2 YSLEER, per germline. CDR3 nucleotides: TGCGCCAGCAGCCAAGTCGTCACTGCCGCCGCCTACAATGAGCAGTTCTTC. Its translation: CASSQVVTAAAYNEQFF.

This clone was seen a single time. The V and J genes are TRBV4-1 and TRBJ2-2; 7 nucleotides line up with TRBD1. The junction had 12 bases not matched to a gene; V was cut back by 3 bases and J by 5 bases. CDR3 size: 17 residues. Germline V lookup: CDR1 MGHRA, CDR2 YSYEKL. This CDR3 is CASSQARQGGITGELFF. DNA of the CDR3: TGCGCCAGCAGCCAGGCAAGACAGGGTGGGATTACCGGGGAGCTGTTTTTT.

The chain employs TRBV3-1 (or the pseudogene TRBV3-2) and TRBJ2-7, with 7 bases matching TRBD1. The CDR3 sequence is 12 residues long. CDR1 is LGHDT and CDR2 is YNNKEL in the germline V gene (reference sequence). The V gene end was trimmed by 3 bases and the J gene end by 7 bases; junction bases not matched to a gene: 3. This chain's CDR3 is CASSQRTGEQYF. Written as DNA, the CDR3 is TGTGCCAGCAGCCAGCGGACAGGAGAGCAGTACTTC.

The chain has TRBV5-5 and TRBJ2-1; a possible D gene is TRBD2 (6 bases). Germline assignment: CDR1 SGHKS and CDR2 YYEKEE (reference sequence). Trimming removed 2 bases at V and 10 bases at J, with 16 bases between. This CDR3 has 14 residues. This chain's CDR3 is CASSLRASVTEQFF. CDR3 coding DNA: TGTGCCAGCAGCTTACGGGCTAGCGTGACCGAGCAGTTCTTC.

The chain couples TRBV29-1 to TRBJ2-5; 7 bases line up with TRBD2. Per the germline V gene, CDR1 is SQVTM and CDR2 is ANQGSEA. With V trimmed by 6 bases and J by 4 bases, 11 bases remained unmatched. The CDR3 loop spans 14 amino acids. CDR3 amino acids: CSVAGLGNLETQYF. CDR3 DNA: TGCAGCGTAGCGGGACTCGGAAACCTAGAGACCCAGTACTTC.

The V gene is TRBV4-1, the J gene TRBJ1-3; a weak D match, TRBD1 (5 bases). The CDR3 extends over 16 amino acids. V was clipped by 4 bases and J by 2 bases, with 15 bases between them. In germline, CDR1 is MGHRA, CDR2 YSYEKL. The CDR3 sequence: CASSPPGGFAGNTIYF. As DNA, the CDR3 is TGCGCCAGCAGCCCGCCGGGGGGGTTTGCTGGAAACACCATATATTTT.

V usage is TRBV11-2 and J usage is TRBJ1-6; tentatively, D is TRBD1 (6 bases). The CDR3 has 17 amino acids. Trimming took off 3 bases at V and 5 bases at J, with 17 bases between the two ends. Germline V gene lookup returns CDR1 SGHAT and CDR2 FQNNGV. The CDR3 loop reads CASSLFFRQDNNSPLHF. The DNA of the CDR3 is TGTGCCAGCAGCTTGTTTTTTCGACAGGATAATAATTCACCCCTCCACTTT. Based on the CDR3 plus reference TRBV11-2 and TRBJ1-6, the full variable domain is EAGVAQSPRYKIIEKRQSVAFWCNPISGHATLYWYQQILGQGPKLLIQFQNNGVVDDSQLPKDRFSAERLKGVDSTLKIQPAKLEDSAVYLCASSLFFRQDNNSPLHFGNGTRLTVT.

This sequence joins TRBV28 and TRBJ2-7; TRBD1 agrees at 9 bases. V dropped 6 bases and J dropped 5; count of bases not matched to a gene: 2. This CDR3 contains 12 residues. Germline CDR1 is MDHEN and CDR2 is SYDVKM. This CDR3 is CASSRQGDEQYF. The DNA of the CDR3 is TGTGCCAGCAGCCGACAGGGGGACGAGCAGTACTTC.